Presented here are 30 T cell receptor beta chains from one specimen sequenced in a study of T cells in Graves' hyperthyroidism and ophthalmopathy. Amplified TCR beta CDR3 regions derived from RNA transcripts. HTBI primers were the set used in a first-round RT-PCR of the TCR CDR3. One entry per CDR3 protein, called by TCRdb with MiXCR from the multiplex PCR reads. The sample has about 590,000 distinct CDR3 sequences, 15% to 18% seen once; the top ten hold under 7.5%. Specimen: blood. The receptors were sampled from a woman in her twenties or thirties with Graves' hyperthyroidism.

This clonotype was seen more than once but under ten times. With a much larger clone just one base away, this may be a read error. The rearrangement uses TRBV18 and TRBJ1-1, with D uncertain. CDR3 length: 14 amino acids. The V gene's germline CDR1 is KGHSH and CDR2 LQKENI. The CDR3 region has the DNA TGTGCCGGCTCACCTCCAGCGGGGAACACTGAAGCTTTCTTT. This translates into CAGSPPAGNTEAFF.

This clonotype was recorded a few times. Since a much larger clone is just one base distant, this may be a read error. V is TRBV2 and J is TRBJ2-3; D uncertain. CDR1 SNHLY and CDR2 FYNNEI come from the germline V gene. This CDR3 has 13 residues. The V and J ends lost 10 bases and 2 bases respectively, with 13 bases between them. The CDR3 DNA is TGTGCCATCCTCTCCGGCCCCACAGATACGCAGTATTTT. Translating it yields CAILSGPTDTQYF.

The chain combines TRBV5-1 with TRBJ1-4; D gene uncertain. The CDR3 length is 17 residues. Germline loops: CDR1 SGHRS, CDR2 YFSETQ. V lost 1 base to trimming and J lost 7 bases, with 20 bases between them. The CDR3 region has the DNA TGCGCCAGCAGCTTGCGGGTCGGGTCAGGTTCGGTTGAAAAACTGTTTTTT. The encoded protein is CASSLRVGSGSVEKLFF.

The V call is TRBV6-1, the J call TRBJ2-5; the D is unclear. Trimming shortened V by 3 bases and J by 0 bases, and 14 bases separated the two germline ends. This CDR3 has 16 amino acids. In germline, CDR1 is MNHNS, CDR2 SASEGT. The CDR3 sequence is CASSETSRLYQETQYF. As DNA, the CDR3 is TGTGCCAGCAGTGAGACTTCCAGACTGTACCAAGAGACCCAGTACTTC.

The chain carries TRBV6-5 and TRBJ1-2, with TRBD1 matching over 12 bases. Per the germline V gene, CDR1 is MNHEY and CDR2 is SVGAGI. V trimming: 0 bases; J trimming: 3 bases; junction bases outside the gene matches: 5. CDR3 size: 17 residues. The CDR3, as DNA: TGTGCCAGCAGTTACTCCGGGACAGGGGGCGAGGACTATGGCTACACCTTC. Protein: CASSYSGTGGEDYGYTF.

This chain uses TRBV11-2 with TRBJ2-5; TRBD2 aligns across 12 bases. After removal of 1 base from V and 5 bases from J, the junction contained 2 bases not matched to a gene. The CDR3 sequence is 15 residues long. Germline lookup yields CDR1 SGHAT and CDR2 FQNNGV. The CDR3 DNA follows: TGTGCCAGCAGCTTAGGGACTAGCGGGACGGAGACCCAGTACTTC. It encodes CASSLGTSGTETQYF.

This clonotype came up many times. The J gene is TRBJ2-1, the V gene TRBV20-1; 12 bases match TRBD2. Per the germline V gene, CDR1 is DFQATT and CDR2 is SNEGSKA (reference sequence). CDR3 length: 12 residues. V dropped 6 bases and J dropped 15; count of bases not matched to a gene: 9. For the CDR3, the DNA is TGCAGTGCCGCCCTAGCGGGAGGGCCGGGGTTCTTC. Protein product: CSAALAGGPGFF.

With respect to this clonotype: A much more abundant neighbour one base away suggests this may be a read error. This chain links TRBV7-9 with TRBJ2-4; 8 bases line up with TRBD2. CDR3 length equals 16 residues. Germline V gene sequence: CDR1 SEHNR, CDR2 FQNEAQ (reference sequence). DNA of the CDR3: TGTGCCAGCAGCTTAACAACTGGACTAGCCAAAAACGTTCAGTACTTC. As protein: CASSLTTGLAKNVQYF.

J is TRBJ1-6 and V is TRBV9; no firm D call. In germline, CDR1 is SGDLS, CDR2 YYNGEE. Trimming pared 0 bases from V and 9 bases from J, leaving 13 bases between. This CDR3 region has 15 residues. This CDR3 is CASSVEVAGGSPLHF. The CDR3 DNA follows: TGTGCCAGCAGCGTAGAAGTCGCCGGCGGTTCACCCCTCCACTTT.

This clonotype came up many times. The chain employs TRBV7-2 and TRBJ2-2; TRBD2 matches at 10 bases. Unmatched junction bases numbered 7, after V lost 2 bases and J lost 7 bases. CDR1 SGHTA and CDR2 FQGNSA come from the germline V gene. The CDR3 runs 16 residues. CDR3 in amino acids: CASSLRLAGVNGELFF. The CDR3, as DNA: TGTGCCAGCAGCTTAAGGCTAGCGGGAGTTAACGGGGAGCTGTTTTTT.

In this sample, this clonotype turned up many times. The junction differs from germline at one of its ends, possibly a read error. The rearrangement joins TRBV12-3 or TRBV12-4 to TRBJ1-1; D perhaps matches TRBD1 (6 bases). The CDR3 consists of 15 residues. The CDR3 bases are TGTGCCAGCCGTTTCGCGGGACACTCGAACACTGAAGCTTTCTTT. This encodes CASRFAGHSNTEAFF.

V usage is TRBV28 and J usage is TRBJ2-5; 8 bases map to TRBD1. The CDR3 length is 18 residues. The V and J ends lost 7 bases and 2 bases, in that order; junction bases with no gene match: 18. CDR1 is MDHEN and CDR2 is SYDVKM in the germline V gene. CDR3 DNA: TGTGCCAGCAATGGACAGGGTGGCACCGGGACGAAGCAAGAGACCCAGTACTTC. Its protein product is CASNGQGGTGTKQETQYF.

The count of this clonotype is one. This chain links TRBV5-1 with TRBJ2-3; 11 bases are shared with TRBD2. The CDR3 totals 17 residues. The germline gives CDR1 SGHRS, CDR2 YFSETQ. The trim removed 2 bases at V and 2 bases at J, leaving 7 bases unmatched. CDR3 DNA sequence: TGCGCCAGCAGCTTCCGGGCACTAGCGGGGGACACAGATACGCAGTATTTT. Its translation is CASSFRALAGDTDTQYF.

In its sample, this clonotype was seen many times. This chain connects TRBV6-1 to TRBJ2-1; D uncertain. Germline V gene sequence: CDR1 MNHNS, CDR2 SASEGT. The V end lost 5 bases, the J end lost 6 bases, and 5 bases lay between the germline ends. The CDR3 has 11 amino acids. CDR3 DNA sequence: TGTGCCAGCAGTAAGTTCAATGAGCAGTTCTTC. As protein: CASSKFNEQFF.

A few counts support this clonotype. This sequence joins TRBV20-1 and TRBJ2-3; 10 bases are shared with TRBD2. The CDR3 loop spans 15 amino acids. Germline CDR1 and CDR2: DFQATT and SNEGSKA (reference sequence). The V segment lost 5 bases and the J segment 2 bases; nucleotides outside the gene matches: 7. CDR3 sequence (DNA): TGCAGTGCTGAAGGACTAGCGGTATCCACAGATACGCAGTATTTT. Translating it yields CSAEGLAVSTDTQYF.

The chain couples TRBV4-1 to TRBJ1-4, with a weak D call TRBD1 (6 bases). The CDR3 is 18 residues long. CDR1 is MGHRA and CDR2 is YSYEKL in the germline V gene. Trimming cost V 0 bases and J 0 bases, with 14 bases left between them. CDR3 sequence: CASSQDGGRLATNEKLFF. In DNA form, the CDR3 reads TGCGCCAGCAGCCAAGATGGGGGGCGGCTTGCAACTAATGAAAAACTGTTTTTT.

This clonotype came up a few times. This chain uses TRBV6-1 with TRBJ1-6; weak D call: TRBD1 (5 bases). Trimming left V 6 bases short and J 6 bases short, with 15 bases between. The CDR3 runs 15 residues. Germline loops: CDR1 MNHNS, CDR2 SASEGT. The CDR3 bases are TGTGCCAGCAGCACGGCAAGGGGCGTTAATTCACCCCTCCACTTT. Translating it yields CASSTARGVNSPLHF.

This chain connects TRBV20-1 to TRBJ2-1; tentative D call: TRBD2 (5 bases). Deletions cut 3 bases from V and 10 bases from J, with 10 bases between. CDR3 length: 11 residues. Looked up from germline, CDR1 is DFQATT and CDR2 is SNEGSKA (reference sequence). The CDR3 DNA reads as TGCAGTGCTAGCCCCCGGGAAGAGCAGTTCTTC. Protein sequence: CSASPREEQFF.

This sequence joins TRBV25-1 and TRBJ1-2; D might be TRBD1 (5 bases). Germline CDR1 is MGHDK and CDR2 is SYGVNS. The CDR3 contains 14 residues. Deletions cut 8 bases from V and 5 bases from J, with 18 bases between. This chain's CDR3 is CASDPGTEIYGYTF. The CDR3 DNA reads TGTGCCAGCGATCCCGGGACGGAGATATATGGCTACACCTTC.

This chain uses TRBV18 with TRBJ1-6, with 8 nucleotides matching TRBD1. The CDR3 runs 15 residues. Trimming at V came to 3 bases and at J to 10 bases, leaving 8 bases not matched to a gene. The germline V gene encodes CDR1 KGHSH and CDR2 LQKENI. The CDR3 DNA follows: TGTGCCAGCTCACCGCAGGACAGGGTGGGATCACCCCTCCACTTT. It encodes CASSPQDRVGSPLHF.

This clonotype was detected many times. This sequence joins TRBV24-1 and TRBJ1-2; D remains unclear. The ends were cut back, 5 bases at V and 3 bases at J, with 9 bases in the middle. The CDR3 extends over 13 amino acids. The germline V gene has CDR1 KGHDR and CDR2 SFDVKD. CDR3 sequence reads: CATSGSRYYGYTF. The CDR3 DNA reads TGTGCCACCAGTGGGTCGCGGTACTATGGCTACACCTTC.

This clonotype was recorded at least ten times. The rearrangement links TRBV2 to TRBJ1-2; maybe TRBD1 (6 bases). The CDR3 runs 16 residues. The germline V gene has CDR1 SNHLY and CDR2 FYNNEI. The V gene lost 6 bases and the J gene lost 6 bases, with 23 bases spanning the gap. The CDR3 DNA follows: TGTGCCAGCAGAAACAAGGGCTATACAGGGAACAATGGCTACACCTTC. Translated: CASRNKGYTGNNGYTF.

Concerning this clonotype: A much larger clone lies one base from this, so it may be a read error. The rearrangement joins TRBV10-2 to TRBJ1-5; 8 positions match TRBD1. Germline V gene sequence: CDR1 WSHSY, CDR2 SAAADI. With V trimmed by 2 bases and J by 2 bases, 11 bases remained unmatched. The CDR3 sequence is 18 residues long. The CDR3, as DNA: TGCGCCAGCAGTGAGGACCCGACAGGGGCCTCCGGCAATCAGCCCCAGCATTTT. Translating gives CASSEDPTGASGNQPQHF.

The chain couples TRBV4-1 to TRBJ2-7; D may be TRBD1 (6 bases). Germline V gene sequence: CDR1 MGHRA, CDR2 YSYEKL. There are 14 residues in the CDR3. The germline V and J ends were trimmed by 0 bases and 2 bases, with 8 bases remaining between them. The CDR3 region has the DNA TGCGCCAGCAGCCAAGAATCAGGGGCCTACGAGCAGTACTTC. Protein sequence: CASSQESGAYEQYF.

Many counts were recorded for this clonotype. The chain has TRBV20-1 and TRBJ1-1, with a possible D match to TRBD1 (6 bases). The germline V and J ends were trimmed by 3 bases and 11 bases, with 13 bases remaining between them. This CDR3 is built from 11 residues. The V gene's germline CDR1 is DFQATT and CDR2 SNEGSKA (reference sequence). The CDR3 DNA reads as TGCAGTGCTAGCTGGGGGGCGGTCGCTTTCTTT. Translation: CSASWGAVAFF.

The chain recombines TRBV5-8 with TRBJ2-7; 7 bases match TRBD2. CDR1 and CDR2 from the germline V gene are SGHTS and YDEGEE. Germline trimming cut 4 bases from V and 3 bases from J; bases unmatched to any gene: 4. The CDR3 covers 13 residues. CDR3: CASSTGGRYEQYF. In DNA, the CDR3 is TGTGCCAGCAGCACGGGAGGACGCTACGAGCAGTACTTC.

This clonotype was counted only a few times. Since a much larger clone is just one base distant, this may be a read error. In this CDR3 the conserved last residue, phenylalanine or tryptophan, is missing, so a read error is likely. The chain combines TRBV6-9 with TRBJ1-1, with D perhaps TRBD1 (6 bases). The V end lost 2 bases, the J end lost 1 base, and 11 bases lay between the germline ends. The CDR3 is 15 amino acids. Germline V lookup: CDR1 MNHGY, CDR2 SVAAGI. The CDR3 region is CASSYGGRRNTEAFS. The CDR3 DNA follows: TGTGCCAGCAGTTATGGGGGGCGGAGGAACACTGAAGCTTTCTCT.

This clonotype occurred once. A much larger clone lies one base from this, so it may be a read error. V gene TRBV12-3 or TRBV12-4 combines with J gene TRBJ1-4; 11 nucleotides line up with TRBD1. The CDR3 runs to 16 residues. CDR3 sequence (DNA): TGTGCCGGCAGTGTCGGGACAGGGGGACTAAATGAAAAACTGTTTTTT. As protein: CAGSVGTGGLNEKLFF.

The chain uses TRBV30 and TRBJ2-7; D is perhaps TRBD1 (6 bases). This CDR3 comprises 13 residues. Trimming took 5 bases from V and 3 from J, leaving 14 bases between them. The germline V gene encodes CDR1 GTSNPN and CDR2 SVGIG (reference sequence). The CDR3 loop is CAWDGTPNYEQYF. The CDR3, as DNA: TGTGCCTGGGACGGGACACCAAACTACGAGCAGTACTTC.

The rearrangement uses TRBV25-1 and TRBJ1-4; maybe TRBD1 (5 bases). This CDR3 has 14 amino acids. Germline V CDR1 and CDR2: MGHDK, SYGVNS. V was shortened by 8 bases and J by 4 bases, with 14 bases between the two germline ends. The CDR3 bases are TGTGCCAGCTCGAGGAGGGACTTTAATGAAAAACTGTTTTTT. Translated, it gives CASSRRDFNEKLFF.